This section outlines one T cell receptor beta chain sequence together with its context. The antigen remains unidentified. Trimming left V 3 bases short and J 0 bases short, with 10 bases between. The CDR3 has 15 amino acids. Looked up from germline, CDR1 is SGHTA and CDR2 is FQGTGA. Time point here: blood 4 weeks post-SBRT, at nephrectomy. Treatment reported: 15 Gy SBRT to primary tumor, nephrectomy 4 weeks later. Nephrectomy followed 15 Gy stereotactic body radiation by 4 weeks. Blood was sampled at baseline, 2 weeks and 4 weeks after SBRT. This renal cell carcinoma was of the clear cell type. Clones were sequenced by immunoSEQ multiplex PCR, and TCRdb holds only the in-frame ones, with some missing. Here the sample spans about 86,000 clones, about 82% being singletons. The sample belongs to a study of radiation and T cells in renal cell carcinoma. Overall study results and limits: In blood, top tumor clones expanded by 2 weeks, shrinking by 4.

This material consisted of blood, taken from a patient whose treatment included radiotherapy and nephrectomy. The clonotype comes from a man between 45 and 60 years old with renal cell carcinoma. The chain uses TRBV7-3 and TRBJ2-3; D is unclear. The CDR3 region is CASSLGLGSTDTQYF. In nucleotides, the CDR3 is TGTGCCAGCAGCTTGGGCCTCGGGAGCACAGATACGCAGTATTTT.